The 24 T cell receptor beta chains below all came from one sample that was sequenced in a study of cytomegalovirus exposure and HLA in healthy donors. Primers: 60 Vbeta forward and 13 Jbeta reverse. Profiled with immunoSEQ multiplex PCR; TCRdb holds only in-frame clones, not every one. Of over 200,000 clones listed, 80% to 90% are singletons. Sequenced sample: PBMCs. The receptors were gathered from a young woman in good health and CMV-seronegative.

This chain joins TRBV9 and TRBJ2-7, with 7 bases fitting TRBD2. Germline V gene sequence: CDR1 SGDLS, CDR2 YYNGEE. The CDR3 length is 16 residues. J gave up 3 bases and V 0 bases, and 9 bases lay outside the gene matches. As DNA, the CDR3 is TGTGCCAGCAGCGTAGGGCTTGGGGCGGGAGTCTACGAGCAGTACTTC. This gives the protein CASSVGLGAGVYEQYF.

CDR3 protein: CASSLAGGRPDTQYF. The CDR3 nucleotides read TGCGCCAGCAGCTTAGCGGGGGGGCGGCCAGATACGCAGTATTTT. The genes are TRBV5-1 and TRBJ2-3, with 10 bases aligning to TRBD2. V lost 2 bases, J lost 4 bases, and 4 bases stayed unmatched. This CDR3 has 15 residues. Germline V gives CDR1 SGHRS, CDR2 YFSETQ.

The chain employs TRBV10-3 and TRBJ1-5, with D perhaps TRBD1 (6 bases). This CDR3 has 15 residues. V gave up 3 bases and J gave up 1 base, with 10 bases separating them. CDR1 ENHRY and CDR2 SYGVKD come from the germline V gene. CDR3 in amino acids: CAISERGTSNQPQHF. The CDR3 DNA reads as TGTGCCATCAGTGAACGAGGGACAAGCAATCAGCCCCAGCATTTT.

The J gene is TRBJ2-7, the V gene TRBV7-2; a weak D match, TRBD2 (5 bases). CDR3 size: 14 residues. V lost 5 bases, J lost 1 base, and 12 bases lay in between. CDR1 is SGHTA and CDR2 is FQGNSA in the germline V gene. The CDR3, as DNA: TGTGCCAGCAGCCAAGACCGAGGGTCCTACGAGCAGTACTTC. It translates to CASSQDRGSYEQYF.

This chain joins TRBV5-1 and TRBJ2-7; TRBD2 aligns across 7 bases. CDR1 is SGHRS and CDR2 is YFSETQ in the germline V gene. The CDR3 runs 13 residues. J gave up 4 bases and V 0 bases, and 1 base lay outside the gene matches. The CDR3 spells CASSLGEGYEQYF. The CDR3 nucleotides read TGCGCCAGCAGCTTGGGGGAGGGTTACGAGCAGTACTTC.

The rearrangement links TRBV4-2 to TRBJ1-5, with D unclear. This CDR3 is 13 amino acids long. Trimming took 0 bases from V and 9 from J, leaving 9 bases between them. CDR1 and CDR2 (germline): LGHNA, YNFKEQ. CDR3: CASSQEFRGPQHF. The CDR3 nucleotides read TGTGCCAGCAGCCAAGAATTTAGAGGGCCCCAGCATTTT.

The CDR3 here is CASRTDDSGNQPQHF. The CDR3 DNA is TGTGCCAGCAGAACCGACGACAGCGGCAATCAGCCCCAGCATTTT. The chain links TRBV2 to TRBJ1-5, with D possibly being TRBD1 (5 bases). The CDR3 spans 15 residues. Germline CDR1 and CDR2: SNHLY and FYNNEI. The ends were cut back, 6 bases at V and 2 bases at J, with 14 bases in the middle. Together with reference TRBV2 and TRBJ1-5, the CDR3 gives the full variable domain: EPEVTQTPSHQVTQMGQEVILRCVPISNHLYFYWYRQILGQKVEFLVSFYNNEISEKSEIFDDQFSVERPDGSNFTLKIRSTKLEDSAMYFCASRTDDSGNQPQHFGDGTRLSIL.

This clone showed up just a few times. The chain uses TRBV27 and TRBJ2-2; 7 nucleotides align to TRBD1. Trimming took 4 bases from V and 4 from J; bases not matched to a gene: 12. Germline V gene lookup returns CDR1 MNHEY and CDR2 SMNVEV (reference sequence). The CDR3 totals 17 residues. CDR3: CASSWNLKDRSTGELFF. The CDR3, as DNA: TGTGCCAGCAGTTGGAACCTCAAGGACAGGTCCACCGGGGAGCTGTTTTTT.

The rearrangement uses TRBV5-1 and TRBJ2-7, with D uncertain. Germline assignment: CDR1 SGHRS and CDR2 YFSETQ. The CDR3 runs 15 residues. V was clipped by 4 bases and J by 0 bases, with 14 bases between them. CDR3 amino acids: CASSVAGPLSYEQYF. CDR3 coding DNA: TGCGCCAGCAGCGTGGCAGGTCCCCTCTCCTACGAGCAGTACTTC.

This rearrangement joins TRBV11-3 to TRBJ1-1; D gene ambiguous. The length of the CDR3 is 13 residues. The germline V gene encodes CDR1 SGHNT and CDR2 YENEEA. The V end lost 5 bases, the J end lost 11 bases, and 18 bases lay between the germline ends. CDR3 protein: CASSPQGRVGAFF. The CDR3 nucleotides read TGTGCCAGCAGCCCCCAAGGGAGGGTCGGGGCTTTCTTT. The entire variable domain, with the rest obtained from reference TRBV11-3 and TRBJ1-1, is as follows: EAGVVQSPRYKIIEKKQPVAFWCNPISGHNTLYWYLQNLGQGPELLIRYENEEAVDDSQLPKDRFSAERLKGVDSTLKIQPAELGDSAVYLCASSPQGRVGAFFGQGTRLTVV.

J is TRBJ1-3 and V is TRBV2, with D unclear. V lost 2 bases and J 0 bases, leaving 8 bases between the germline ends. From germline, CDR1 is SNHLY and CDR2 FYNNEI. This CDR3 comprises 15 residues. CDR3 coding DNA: TGTGCCAGCAGTGAATGGGCGAGCTCTGGAAACACCATATATTTT. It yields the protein CASSEWASSGNTIYF.

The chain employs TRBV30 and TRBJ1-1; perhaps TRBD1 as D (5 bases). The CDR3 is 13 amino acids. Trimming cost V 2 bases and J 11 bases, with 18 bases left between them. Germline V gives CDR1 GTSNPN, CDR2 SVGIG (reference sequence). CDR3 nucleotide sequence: TGTGCCTGGAGTTTTGGGCGGATAGGGGTTGCTTTCTTT. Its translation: CAWSFGRIGVAFF.

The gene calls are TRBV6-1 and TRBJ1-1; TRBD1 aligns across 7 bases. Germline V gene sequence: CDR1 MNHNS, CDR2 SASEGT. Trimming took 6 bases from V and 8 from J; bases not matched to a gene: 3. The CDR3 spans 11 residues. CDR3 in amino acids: CASSYRGEAFF. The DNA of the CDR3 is TGTGCCAGCAGCTACAGGGGAGAAGCTTTCTTT.

CDR3 region: CASSVVGMGEQYF. Here the CDR3 DNA reads TGTGCCAGCAGCGTAGTCGGGATGGGGGAGCAGTACTTC. The chain links TRBV9 to TRBJ2-7; D is possibly TRBD2 (5 bases). V lost 0 bases to trimming and J lost 7 bases, with 11 bases between them. CDR3 length equals 13 residues. Germline V gene sequence: CDR1 SGDLS, CDR2 YYNGEE.

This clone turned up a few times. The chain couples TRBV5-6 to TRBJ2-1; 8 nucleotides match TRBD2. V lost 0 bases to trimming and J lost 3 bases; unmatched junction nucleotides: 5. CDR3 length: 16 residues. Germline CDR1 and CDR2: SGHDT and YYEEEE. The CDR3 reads CASSLERGRVYNEQFF. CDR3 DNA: TGTGCCAGCAGCTTGGAGCGGGGGAGAGTCTACAATGAGCAGTTCTTC. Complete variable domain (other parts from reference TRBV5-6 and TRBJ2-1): DAGVTQSPTHLIKTRGQQVTLRCSPKSGHDTVSWYQQALGQGPQFIFQYYEEEERQRGNFPDRFSGHQFPNYSSELNVNALLLGDSALYLCASSLERGRVYNEQFFGPGTRLTVL.

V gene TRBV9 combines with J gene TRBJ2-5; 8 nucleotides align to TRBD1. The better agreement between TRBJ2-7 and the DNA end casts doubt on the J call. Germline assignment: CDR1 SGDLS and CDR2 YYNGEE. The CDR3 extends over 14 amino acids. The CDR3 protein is CASSVGQGMYEQYF. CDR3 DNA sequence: TGTGCCAGCAGCGTAGGACAGGGGATGTACGAGCAGTACTTC.

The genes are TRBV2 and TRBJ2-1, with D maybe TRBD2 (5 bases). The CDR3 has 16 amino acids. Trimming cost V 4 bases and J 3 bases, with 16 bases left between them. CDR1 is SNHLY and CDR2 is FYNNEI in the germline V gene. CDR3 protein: CASSGGKQSGYNEQFF. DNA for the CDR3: TGTGCCAGCAGTGGTGGTAAACAGAGCGGCTACAATGAGCAGTTCTTC.

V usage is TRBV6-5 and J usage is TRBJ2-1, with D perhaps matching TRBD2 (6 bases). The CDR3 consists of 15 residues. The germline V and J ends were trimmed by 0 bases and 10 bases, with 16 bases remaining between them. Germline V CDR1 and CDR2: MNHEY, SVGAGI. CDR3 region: CASSYSSGSAEEQFF. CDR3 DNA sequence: TGTGCCAGCAGTTACTCTAGCGGTTCGGCGGAAGAGCAGTTCTTC.

The CDR3 loop reads CASSYYGQSYEQYF. The CDR3, as DNA: TGTGCCAGCAGTTACTACGGACAGTCCTACGAGCAGTACTTC. This chain joins TRBV6-5 and TRBJ2-7; weak D call: TRBD1 (6 bases). The V gene lost 1 base and the J gene lost 1 base, with 8 bases spanning the gap. The CDR3 length is 14 residues. Looked up from germline, CDR1 is MNHEY and CDR2 is SVGAGI.

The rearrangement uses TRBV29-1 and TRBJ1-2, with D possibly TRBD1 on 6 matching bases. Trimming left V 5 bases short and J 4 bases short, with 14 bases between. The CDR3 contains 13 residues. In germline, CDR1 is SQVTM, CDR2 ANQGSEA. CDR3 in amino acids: CSVTGGRGYGYTF. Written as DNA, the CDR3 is TGCAGCGTTACGGGGGGCCGAGGCTATGGCTACACCTTC.

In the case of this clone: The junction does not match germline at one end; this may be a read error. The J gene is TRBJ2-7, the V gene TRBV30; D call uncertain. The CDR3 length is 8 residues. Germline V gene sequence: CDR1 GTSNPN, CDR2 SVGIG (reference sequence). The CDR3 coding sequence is TGTGCCTGGAGTCCTCAGTGCTTC. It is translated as CAWSPQCF.

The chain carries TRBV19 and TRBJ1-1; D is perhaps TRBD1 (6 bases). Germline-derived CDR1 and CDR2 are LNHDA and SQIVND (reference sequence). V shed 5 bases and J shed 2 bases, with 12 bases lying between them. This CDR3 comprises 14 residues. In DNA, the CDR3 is TGTGCCAGTAGTGTACAGGGAACTAACACTGAAGCTTTCTTT. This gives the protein CASSVQGTNTEAFF.

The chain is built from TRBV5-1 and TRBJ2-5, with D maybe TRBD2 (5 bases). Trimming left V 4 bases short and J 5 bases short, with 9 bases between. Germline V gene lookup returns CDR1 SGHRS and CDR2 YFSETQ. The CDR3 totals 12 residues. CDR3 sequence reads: CASSRREETQYF. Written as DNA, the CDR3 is TGCGCCAGCAGCCGAAGGGAGGAGACCCAGTACTTC.

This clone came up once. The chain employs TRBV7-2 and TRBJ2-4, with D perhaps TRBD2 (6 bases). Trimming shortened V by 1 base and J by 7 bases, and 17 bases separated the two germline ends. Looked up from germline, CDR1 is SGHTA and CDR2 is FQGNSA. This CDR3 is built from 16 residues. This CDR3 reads CASSLGQGRAGNIQYF. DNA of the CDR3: TGTGCCAGCAGCTTAGGTCAGGGCAGGGCGGGGAACATTCAGTACTTC.